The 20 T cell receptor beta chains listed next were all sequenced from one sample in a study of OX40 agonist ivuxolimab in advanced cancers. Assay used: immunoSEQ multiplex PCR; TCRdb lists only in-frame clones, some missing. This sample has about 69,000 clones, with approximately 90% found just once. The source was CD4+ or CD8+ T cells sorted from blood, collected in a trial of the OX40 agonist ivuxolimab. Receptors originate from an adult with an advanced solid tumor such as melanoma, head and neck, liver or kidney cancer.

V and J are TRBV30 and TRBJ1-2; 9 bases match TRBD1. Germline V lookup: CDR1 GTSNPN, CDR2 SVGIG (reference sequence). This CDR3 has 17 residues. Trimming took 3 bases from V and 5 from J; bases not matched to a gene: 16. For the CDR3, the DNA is TGTGCCTGGAGATCAAGGACCGTGGGGACAGGGTGGTATGGCTACACCTTC. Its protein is CAWRSRTVGTGWYGYTF.

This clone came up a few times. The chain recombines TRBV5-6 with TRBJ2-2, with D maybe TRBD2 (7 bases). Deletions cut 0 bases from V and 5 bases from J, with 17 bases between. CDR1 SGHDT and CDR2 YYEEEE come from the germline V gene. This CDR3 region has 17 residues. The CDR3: CASSLAGGLLGTGELFF. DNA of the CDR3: TGTGCCAGCAGCTTGGCCGGGGGGCTCTTGGGAACCGGGGAGCTGTTTTTT.

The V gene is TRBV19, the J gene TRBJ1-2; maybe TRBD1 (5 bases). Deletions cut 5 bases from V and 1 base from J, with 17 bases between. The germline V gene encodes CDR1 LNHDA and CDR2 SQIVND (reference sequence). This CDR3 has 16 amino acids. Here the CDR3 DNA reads TGTGCCAGTAGTCTACCCAGCGGGACGCTTAACTATGGCTACACCTTC. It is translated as CASSLPSGTLNYGYTF.

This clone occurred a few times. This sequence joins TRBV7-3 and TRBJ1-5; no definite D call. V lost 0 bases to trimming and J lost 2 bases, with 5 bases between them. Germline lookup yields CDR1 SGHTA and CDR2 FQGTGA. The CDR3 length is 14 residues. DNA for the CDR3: TGTGCCAGCAGCTTAACGGCTGGCAATCAGCCCCAGCATTTT. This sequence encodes CASSLTAGNQPQHF.

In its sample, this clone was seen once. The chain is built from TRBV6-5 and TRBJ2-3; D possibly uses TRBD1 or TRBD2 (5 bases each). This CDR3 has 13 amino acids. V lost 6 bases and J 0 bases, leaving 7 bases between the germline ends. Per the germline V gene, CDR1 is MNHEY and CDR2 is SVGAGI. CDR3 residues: CASRRDSTDTQYF. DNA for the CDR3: TGTGCCAGCAGGAGGGACAGCACAGATACGCAGTATTTT.

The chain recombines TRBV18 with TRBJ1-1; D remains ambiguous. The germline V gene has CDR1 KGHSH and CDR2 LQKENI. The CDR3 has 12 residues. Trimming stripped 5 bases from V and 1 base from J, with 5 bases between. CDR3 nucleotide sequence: TGTGCCAGCTCATGGACGAACACTGAAGCTTTCTTT. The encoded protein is CASSWTNTEAFF.

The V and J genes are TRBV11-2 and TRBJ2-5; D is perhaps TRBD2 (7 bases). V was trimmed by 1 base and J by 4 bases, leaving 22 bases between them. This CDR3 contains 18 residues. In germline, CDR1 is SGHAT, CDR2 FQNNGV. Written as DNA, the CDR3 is TGTGCCAGCAGCTTAGGGGGGCGTTCCGCGGGAGTCGGAGAGACCCAGTACTTC. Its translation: CASSLGGRSAGVGETQYF. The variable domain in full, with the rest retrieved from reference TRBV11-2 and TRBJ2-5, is EAGVAQSPRYKIIEKRQSVAFWCNPISGHATLYWYQQILGQGPKLLIQFQNNGVVDDSQLPKDRFSAERLKGVDSTLKIQPAKLEDSAVYLCASSLGGRSAGVGETQYFGPGTRLLVL.

The CDR3, as DNA: TGTGCCAGCAGTTTCGCGGGGGAAAACACTGAAGCTTTCTTT. Its protein product is CASSFAGENTEAFF. The chain combines TRBV7-9 with TRBJ1-1; the D gene is possibly TRBD1 (5 bases). V was pared by 6 bases and J by 2 bases, with 13 bases between. The germline CDR1 and CDR2 sequences are SEHNR and FQNEAQ (reference sequence). The CDR3 totals 14 residues.

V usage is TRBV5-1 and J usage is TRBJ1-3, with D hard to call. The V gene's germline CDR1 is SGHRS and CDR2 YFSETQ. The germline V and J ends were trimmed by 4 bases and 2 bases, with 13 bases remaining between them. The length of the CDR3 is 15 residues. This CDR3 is CASSPLGSTGNTIYF. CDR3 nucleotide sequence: TGCGCCAGCAGCCCCCTTGGGAGTACTGGAAACACCATATATTTT.

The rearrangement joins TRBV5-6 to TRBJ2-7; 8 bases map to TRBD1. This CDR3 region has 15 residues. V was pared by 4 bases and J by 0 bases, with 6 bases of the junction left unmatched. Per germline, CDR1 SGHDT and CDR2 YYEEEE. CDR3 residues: CASSRSGGFSYEQYF. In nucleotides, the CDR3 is TGTGCCAGCAGCCGCTCAGGGGGCTTCTCCTACGAGCAGTACTTC.

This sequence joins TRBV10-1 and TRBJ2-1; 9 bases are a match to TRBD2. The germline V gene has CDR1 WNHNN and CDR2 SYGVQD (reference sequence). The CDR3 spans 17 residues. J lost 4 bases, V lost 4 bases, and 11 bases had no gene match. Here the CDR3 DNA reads TGCGCCAGCAGTGGGGGTGGTAGCGGGAGAATTTACAATGAGCAGTTCTTC. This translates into CASSGGGSGRIYNEQFF.

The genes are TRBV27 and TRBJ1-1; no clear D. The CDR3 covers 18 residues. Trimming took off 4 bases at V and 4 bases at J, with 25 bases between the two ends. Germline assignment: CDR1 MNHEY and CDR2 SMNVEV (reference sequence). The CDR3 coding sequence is TGTGCCAGCAGTTCTCCGGGGTTTCCGAGGGCGGGAGGCACTGAAGCTTTCTTT. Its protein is CASSSPGFPRAGGTEAFF.

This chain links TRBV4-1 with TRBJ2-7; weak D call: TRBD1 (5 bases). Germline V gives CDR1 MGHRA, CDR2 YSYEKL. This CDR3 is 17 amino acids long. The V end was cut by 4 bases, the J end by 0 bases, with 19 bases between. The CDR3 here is CASSPSKGVSRSYEQYF. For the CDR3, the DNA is TGCGCCAGCAGCCCCAGTAAAGGGGTTAGTCGCTCCTACGAGCAGTACTTC.

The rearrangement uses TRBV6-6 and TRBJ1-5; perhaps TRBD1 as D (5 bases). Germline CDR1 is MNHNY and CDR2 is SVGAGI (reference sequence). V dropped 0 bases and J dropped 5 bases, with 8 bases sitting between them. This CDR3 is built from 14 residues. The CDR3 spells CASSYSTRDQPQHF. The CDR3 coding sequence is TGTGCCAGCAGTTACTCGACCAGGGATCAGCCCCAGCATTTT.

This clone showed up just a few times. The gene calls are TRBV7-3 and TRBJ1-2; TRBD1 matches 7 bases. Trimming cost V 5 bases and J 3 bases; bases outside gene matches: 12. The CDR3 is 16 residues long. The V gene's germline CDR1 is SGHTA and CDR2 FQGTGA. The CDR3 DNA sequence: TGTGCCAGCAGCCCAGGGGGTAGACAGGGTGACTATGGCTACACCTTC. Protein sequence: CASSPGGRQGDYGYTF.

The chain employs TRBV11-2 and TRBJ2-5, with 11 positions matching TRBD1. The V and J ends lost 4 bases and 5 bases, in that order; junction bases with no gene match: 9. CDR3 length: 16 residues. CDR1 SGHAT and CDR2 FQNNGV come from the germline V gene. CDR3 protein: CASSSTRTGGSETQYF. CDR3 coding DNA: TGTGCCAGCAGCTCAACAAGGACAGGGGGCTCGGAGACCCAGTACTTC.

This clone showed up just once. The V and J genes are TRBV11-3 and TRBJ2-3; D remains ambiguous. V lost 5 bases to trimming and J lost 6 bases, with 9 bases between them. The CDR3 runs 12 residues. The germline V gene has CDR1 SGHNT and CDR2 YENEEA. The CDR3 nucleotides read TGTGCCAGCAGCCCCGGTGCGGATACGCAGTATTTT. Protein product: CASSPGADTQYF.

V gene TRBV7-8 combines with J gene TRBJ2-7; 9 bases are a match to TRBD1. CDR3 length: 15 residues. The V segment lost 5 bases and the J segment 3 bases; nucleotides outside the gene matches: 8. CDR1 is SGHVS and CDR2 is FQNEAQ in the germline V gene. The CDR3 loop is CASSHLDRGVYEQYF. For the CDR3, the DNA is TGTGCCAGCAGCCACCTGGACAGGGGAGTCTACGAGCAGTACTTC.

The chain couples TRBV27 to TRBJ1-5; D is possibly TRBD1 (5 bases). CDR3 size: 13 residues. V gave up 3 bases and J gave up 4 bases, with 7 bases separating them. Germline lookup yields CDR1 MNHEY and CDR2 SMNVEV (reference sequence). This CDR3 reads CASSFRENQPQHF. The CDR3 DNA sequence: TGTGCCAGCAGTTTCAGGGAGAATCAGCCCCAGCATTTT.

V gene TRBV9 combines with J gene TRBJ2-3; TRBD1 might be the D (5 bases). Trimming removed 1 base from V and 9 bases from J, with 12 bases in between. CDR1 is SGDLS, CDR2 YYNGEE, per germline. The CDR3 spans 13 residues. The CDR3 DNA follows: TGTGCCAGCAGCGTACCCGGGCAGGGAACGCAGTATTTT. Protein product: CASSVPGQGTQYF.